Listed below are T cell receptor beta chains from one sample, sequenced in a study of CD8+ T cells in alopecia areata. Using immunoSEQ multiplex PCR, the repertoire was profiled, and TCRdb retains in-frame clones only, with some absent. This table has 100,000 to 130,000 clones, around 84% appearing once. The material sequenced was CD8+ T cells sorted from blood, taken at week 24, from a patient treated with tofacitinib. Receptor source: a human donor with alopecia areata. The CDR3 runs from the conserved cysteine through the conserved F or W. Each record gives: V gene, D gene, J gene, clone size, CDR3 protein, CDR3 DNA. The D gene is left open where the match is weak. Clone sizes are given selectively: once, few, many, or a class where the clone is expanded.

TRBV11-2	TRBD2	TRBJ2-5	-	CATGLAGEETQYF	TGTGCCACCGGACTAGCGGGGGAAGAGACCCAGTACTTC
TRBV14	-	TRBJ2-5	once	CASTSPDRRETQYF	TGTGCCAGCACCTCACCAGACAGGCGGGAGACCCAGTACTTC
TRBV4-3	-	TRBJ2-2	-	CASSQEYGRAGELFF	TGCGCCAGCAGCCAAGAATACGGCCGGGCCGGGGAGCTGTTTTTT
TRBV2	-	TRBJ2-7	-	CASGPGDEQYF	TGTGCCAGCGGCCCTGGGGACGAGCAGTACTTC
TRBV7-9	-	TRBJ2-3	-	CASRKQTDTQYF	TGTGCCAGCAGAAAACAAACAGATACGCAGTATTTT
TRBV11-3	-	TRBJ2-7	-	CASSLLTGYSYEQYF	TGTGCCAGCAGCTTACTAACAGGATACTCCTACGAGCAGTACTTC
TRBV5-6	TRBD2	TRBJ2-1	once	CASSPGGLAGTDEQFF	TGTGCCAGCAGCCCTGGGGGGCTAGCGGGGACAGATGAGCAGTTCTTC
TRBV7-9	-	TRBJ2-7	-	CASSAPTGYEQYF	TGTGCCAGCAGTGCCCCTACGGGCTACGAGCAGTACTTC
TRBV19	-	TRBJ1-3	-	CASSSNSGNTIYF	TGTGCCAGTAGTAGCAACTCTGGAAACACCATATATTTT
TRBV7-9	-	TRBJ2-2	-	CASSNHRQYTGELFF	TGTGCCAGCAGCAACCACAGACAGTACACCGGGGAGCTGTTTTTT
TRBV5-1	-	TRBJ1-2	-	CASSLDGGLSYGYTF	TGCGCCAGCAGCTTGGACGGGGGGCTCTCCTATGGCTACACCTTC
TRBV6-1	-	TRBJ2-4	-	CASSEHSPKNIQYF	TGTGCCAGCAGTGAACACAGTCCCAAAAACATTCAGTACTTC
TRBV7-9	-	TRBJ1-1	-	CASSLASSEAFF	TGTGCCAGCAGCTTAGCGTCGTCTGAAGCTTTCTTT
TRBV12-5	-	TRBJ2-3	-	CASGLDLRGQGKRTQYF	TGTGCTAGTGGTTTGGACCTCCGGGGCCAGGGAAAAAGAACGCAGTATTTT
TRBV2	-	TRBJ2-5	-	CASSQSLRETQYF	TGTGCCAGCAGTCAGAGTTTACGGGAGACCCAGTACTTC
TRBV29-1	TRBD1	TRBJ1-1	-	CSIMPGTGPEAFF	TGCAGCATAATGCCAGGGACAGGGCCTGAAGCTTTCTTT
TRBV7-9	TRBD2	TRBJ2-3	few	CASSYSGGTTDTQYF	TGTGCCAGCAGCTATAGCGGGGGGACCACAGATACGCAGTATTTT
TRBV7-9	TRBD2	TRBJ2-1	-	CASSLLRTSGYNEQFF	TGTGCCAGCAGCTTACTTAGGACTAGCGGCTACAATGAGCAGTTCTTC
TRBV7-9	-	TRBJ2-7	-	CASSLGGEGAYEQYF	TGTGCCAGCAGCTTAGGCGGAGAAGGCGCCTACGAGCAGTACTTC
TRBV7-9	TRBD2	TRBJ2-1	-	CASSLPSAGLAEYNEQFF	TGTGCCAGCAGCTTGCCCAGTGCGGGACTAGCGGAGTACAATGAGCAGTTCTTC
TRBV9	TRBD1	TRBJ2-5	-	CASSPWDRQETQYF	TGTGCCAGCAGCCCTTGGGACAGGCAAGAGACCCAGTACTTC
TRBV5-1	-	TRBJ2-1	-	CASSWGTFGGRNEQFF	TGCGCCAGCAGCTGGGGTACTTTCGGGGGACGCAATGAGCAGTTCTTC
TRBV2	-	TRBJ2-3	-	CASSEGSGNTDTQYF	TGTGCCAGCAGTGAAGGTAGCGGAAACACAGATACGCAGTATTTT
TRBV19	-	TRBJ2-1	-	CASSMIGPTYNEQFF	TGTGCCAGTAGTATGATCGGACCCACCTACAATGAGCAGTTCTTC
TRBV27	-	TRBJ2-7	-	CASSLALGDSYSYEQYF	TGTGCCAGCAGTTTGGCTCTCGGGGACTCTTACTCCTACGAGCAGTACTTC
TRBV4-2	-	TRBJ2-5	-	CASSQEGSGAQETQYF	TGTGCCAGCAGCCAAGAAGGGAGCGGAGCCCAAGAGACCCAGTACTTC
TRBV7-9	-	TRBJ2-2	-	CASSPDGLTANTGELFF	TGTGCCAGCAGCCCAGATGGCCTTACGGCTAACACCGGGGAGCTGTTTTTT
TRBV15	TRBD2	TRBJ2-5	-	CATSREGGGAVETQYF	TGTGCCACCAGCAGAGAAGGCGGGGGGGCGGTGGAGACCCAGTACTTC
TRBV15	-	TRBJ1-6	-	CATSTRGNRVNSPLHF	TGTGCCACCAGCACCCGAGGGAACAGGGTTAATTCACCCCTCCACTTT
TRBV29-1	TRBD1	TRBJ1-2	-	CSVPGGNGYTF	TGCAGCGTTCCAGGGGGAAACGGCTACACCTTC
TRBV7-9	TRBD2	TRBJ2-3	-	CASSRTSGGTTDTQYF	TGTGCCAGCAGCCGAACTAGCGGGGGAACCACAGATACGCAGTATTTT
TRBV4-3	TRBD2	TRBJ2-1	-	CASSPQSSGPGEQFF	TGCGCCAGCAGCCCCCAGTCTAGCGGCCCAGGTGAGCAGTTCTTC
TRBV7-9	TRBD1	TRBJ2-1	-	CASSSHKTGKGHNEQFF	TGTGCCAGCAGCTCACACAAGACAGGGAAGGGCCACAATGAGCAGTTCTTC
TRBV5-6	TRBD1	TRBJ2-7	once	CASSSLTGEVNEQYF	TGTGCCAGCAGCTCTCTGACAGGGGAGGTCAACGAGCAGTACTTC